Listed below are T cell receptor beta chains from one sample, sequenced in a study of blood T cell repertoires in COVID-19. TCRdb's copy holds only in-frame clones and misses some; the assay was immunoSEQ multiplex PCR. The sample lists 150,000 to 200,000 clones; 85% were seen once. The sequenced sample was peripheral blood. The receptors stem from a human donor with acute or convalescent COVID-19. The donor label of this sample is uncertain. Both conserved end residues are part of each CDR3. The order of the fields is clone size, D gene, V gene, J gene, CDR3 protein, CDR3 DNA. The D gene is left open where the match is weak. Clone sizes are given selectively: once, few, many, or a class where the clone is expanded.

clone size: NA
D gene: TRBD1
V gene: TRBV12-3/TRBV12-4
J gene: TRBJ1-1
CDR3 protein: CASNRDRNTEAFF
CDR3 DNA: TGTGCCAGCAACCGGGACAGGAACACTGAAGCTTTCTTT

clone size: NA
D gene: NA
V gene: TRBV10-3
J gene: TRBJ1-3
CDR3 protein: CAISESASSGNTIYF
CDR3 DNA: TGTGCCATCAGTGAGTCGGCAAGCTCTGGAAACACCATATATTTT

clone size: NA
D gene: NA
V gene: TRBV7-9
J gene: TRBJ1-1
CDR3 protein: CASSSLRGPLGEAFF
CDR3 DNA: TGTGCCAGCAGCTCGCTTAGGGGCCCGCTGGGTGAAGCTTTCTTT

clone size: NA
D gene: NA
V gene: TRBV9
J gene: TRBJ2-2
CDR3 protein: CASSVGVGPTGELFF
CDR3 DNA: TGTGCCAGCAGCGTAGGAGTGGGCCCCACCGGGGAGCTGTTTTTT

clone size: NA
D gene: TRBD1
V gene: TRBV5-1
J gene: TRBJ1-2
CDR3 protein: CASSPTGPYGYTF
CDR3 DNA: TGCGCCAGCAGCCCGACAGGGCCCTATGGCTACACCTTC

clone size: few
D gene: TRBD1
V gene: TRBV7-9
J gene: TRBJ1-1
CDR3 protein: CASSHSGQGDGEAFF
CDR3 DNA: TGTGCCAGCAGCCACTCGGGACAGGGGGACGGTGAAGCTTTCTTT

clone size: NA
D gene: NA
V gene: TRBV7-3
J gene: TRBJ1-1
CDR3 protein: CASSLRRDTEAFF
CDR3 DNA: TGTGCCAGCAGCTTAAGGCGGGACACTGAAGCTTTCTTT

clone size: few
D gene: TRBD1
V gene: TRBV11-2
J gene: TRBJ1-2
CDR3 protein: CASRGLRDRGANNYGYTF
CDR3 DNA: TGTGCCAGCAGAGGGCTCCGGGACAGGGGTGCCAACAACTATGGCTACACCTTC

clone size: NA
D gene: TRBD1
V gene: TRBV7-2
J gene: TRBJ2-7
CDR3 protein: CASSSTGAPYEQYF
CDR3 DNA: TGTGCCAGCAGCTCCACAGGGGCCCCCTACGAGCAGTACTTC

clone size: NA
D gene: NA
V gene: TRBV27
J gene: TRBJ2-7
CDR3 protein: CASSLFAGFYEQYF
CDR3 DNA: TGTGCCAGCAGTTTATTTGCAGGATTCTACGAGCAGTACTTC

clone size: NA
D gene: NA
V gene: TRBV19
J gene: TRBJ2-3
CDR3 protein: CASKAAGPSTDTQYF
CDR3 DNA: TGTGCCAGTAAGGCCGCAGGTCCTAGCACAGATACGCAGTATTTT

clone size: NA
D gene: TRBD1
V gene: TRBV25-1
J gene: TRBJ2-5
CDR3 protein: CASSDRDRWETQYF
CDR3 DNA: TGTGCCAGCAGTGACCGGGACAGGTGGGAGACCCAGTACTTC

clone size: NA
D gene: TRBD1
V gene: TRBV6-5
J gene: TRBJ1-3
CDR3 protein: CASRGQGSGNTIYF
CDR3 DNA: TGTGCCAGCAGAGGACAGGGCTCTGGAAACACCATATATTTT

clone size: NA
D gene: NA
V gene: TRBV10-2
J gene: TRBJ1-2
CDR3 protein: CASSEFEQTSYGYTF
CDR3 DNA: TGCGCCAGCAGTGAGTTCGAACAAACCTCGTATGGCTACACCTTC

clone size: NA
D gene: NA
V gene: TRBV5-4
J gene: TRBJ1-1
CDR3 protein: CASSPAGAKADTEAFF
CDR3 DNA: TGTGCCAGCAGTCCCGCGGGGGCCAAGGCGGACACTGAAGCTTTCTTT

clone size: once
D gene: NA
V gene: TRBV4-2
J gene: TRBJ1-4
CDR3 protein: CASSQEVEHSNEKLFF
CDR3 DNA: TGTGCCAGCAGCCAAGAGGTTGAACACAGTAATGAAAAACTGTTTTTT

clone size: once
D gene: NA
V gene: TRBV6-5
J gene: TRBJ1-1
CDR3 protein: CASTHGASDTEAFF
CDR3 DNA: TGTGCCAGCACCCATGGGGCTTCGGACACTGAAGCTTTCTTT

clone size: NA
D gene: NA
V gene: TRBV29-1
J gene: TRBJ1-1
CDR3 protein: CSVGAGMNTEAFF
CDR3 DNA: TGCAGCGTTGGGGCCGGTATGAACACTGAAGCTTTCTTT